These 10 T cell receptor beta chains originate from one sample sequenced in a study of OX40 agonist ivuxolimab in advanced cancers. TCRdb's table, derived via immunoSEQ multiplex PCR, lists solely in-frame clones and lacks some. Among tens of thousands of clones listed, 75% to 85% were seen once. Material: CD4+ or CD8+ T cells sorted from blood, obtained in a trial of the OX40 agonist ivuxolimab. The source is an adult with an advanced solid tumor such as melanoma, head and neck, liver or kidney cancer.

The V gene is TRBV28, the J gene TRBJ1-5; perhaps TRBD1 as D (5 bases). CDR3 length: 15 residues. CDR1 and CDR2 from the germline V gene are MDHEN and SYDVKM. Trimming stripped 6 bases from V and 0 bases from J, with 12 bases between. The CDR3 reads CASSTGGDSNQPQHF. In nucleotides, the CDR3 is TGTGCCAGCAGCACCGGGGGAGATAGCAATCAGCCCCAGCATTTT.

The V call is TRBV19, the J call TRBJ2-7; D is possibly TRBD2 (6 bases). Germline CDR1 is LNHDA and CDR2 is SQIVND (reference sequence). The CDR3 runs 16 residues. The V end was cut by 5 bases, the J end by 1 base, with 18 bases between. In nucleotides, the CDR3 is TGTGCCAGTAGTCTCTCACCGGGACTGAAATCCTACGAGCAGTACTTC. This codes for CASSLSPGLKSYEQYF. The complete variable domain, with remaining parts taken from reference TRBV19 and TRBJ2-7, reads DGGITQSPKYLFRKEGQNVTLSCEQNLNHDAMYWYRQDPGQGLRLIYYSQIVNDFQKGDIAEGYSVSREKKESFPLTVTSAQKNPTAFYLCASSLSPGLKSYEQYFGPGTRLTVT.

The chain has TRBV6-1 and TRBJ1-5; the D is unclear. Germline V gene data show CDR1 as MNHNS and CDR2 as SASEGT. V dropped 6 bases and J dropped 0 bases, with 6 bases sitting between them. The CDR3 has 13 amino acids. The CDR3 is CASRGFSNQPQHF. CDR3 DNA sequence: TGTGCCAGCAGAGGGTTTAGCAATCAGCCCCAGCATTTT.

The J gene is TRBJ2-7, the V gene TRBV6-6, with D tentatively TRBD2 (7 bases). V was shortened by 6 bases and J by 7 bases, with 22 bases between the two germline ends. Germline values: CDR1 MNHNY, CDR2 SVGAGI (reference sequence). This CDR3 comprises 15 residues. The CDR3 loop is CASRSQGGVLGEQYF. The CDR3 nucleotides read TGTGCCAGCAGATCACAGGGAGGGGTGCTTGGGGAGCAGTACTTC.

The CDR3 region has the DNA TGTGCCAGTAGTTTGGACAGGGGGCTGAATCAGCCCCAGCATTTT. Amino acid sequence: CASSLDRGLNQPQHF. The J gene is TRBJ1-5, the V gene TRBV19; 11 bases fit TRBD1. Germline lookup yields CDR1 LNHDA and CDR2 SQIVND (reference sequence). Trimming took 5 bases from V and 4 from J; bases not matched to a gene: 4. CDR3 length equals 15 residues.

This clone is medium-sized by share. The rearrangement joins TRBV5-1 to TRBJ1-2; 10 positions agree with TRBD1. The V gene end was trimmed by 4 bases and the J gene end by 6 bases; junction bases not matched to a gene: 3. Looked up from germline, CDR1 is SGHRS and CDR2 is YFSETQ. This CDR3 region has 13 residues. The CDR3 sequence is CASSLGTGDGYTF. The CDR3 DNA is TGCGCCAGCAGCCTGGGGACAGGGGATGGCTACACCTTC.

The V and J genes are TRBV12-5 and TRBJ1-2; 9 bases align to TRBD1. Trimming removed 5 bases from V and 8 bases from J; junction bases left unmatched: 6. The CDR3 is made up of 13 amino acids. The germline gives CDR1 LGHNT, CDR2 FRNRAP. CDR3: CASGQDRGEGYTF. The CDR3 nucleotides are TGTGCTAGTGGTCAAGACAGGGGGGAGGGCTACACCTTC.

Note on this clone: Additional DNA sequences in this sample encode the identical CDR3. The DNA of the CDR3 is TGTGCCACCAGCAGAGAGGGAGGAAGGCAGCCCCAGCATTTT. This codes for CATSREGGRQPQHF. V gene TRBV15 combines with J gene TRBJ1-5, with D uncertain. This CDR3 comprises 14 residues. The germline CDR1 and CDR2 sequences are LNHNV and YYDKDF (reference sequence). V lost 0 bases, J lost 7 bases, and 10 bases lay in between.

The chain recombines TRBV30 with TRBJ2-7; 9 bases fit TRBD1. Germline trimming cut 3 bases from V and 1 base from J; bases unmatched to any gene: 7. Germline values: CDR1 GTSNPN, CDR2 SVGIG (reference sequence). This CDR3 has 15 residues. The CDR3 DNA follows: TGTGCCTGGAGCTACCCCGGGACAGGGTCCTACGAGCAGTACTTC. It encodes CAWSYPGTGSYEQYF.

The V gene is TRBV28, the J gene TRBJ2-7; D may be TRBD2 (5 bases). The ends were cut back, 9 bases at V and 2 bases at J, with 14 bases in the middle. CDR1 is MDHEN, CDR2 SYDVKM, per germline. This CDR3 spans 13 amino acids. The CDR3 reads CASSTRSAYEQYF. In DNA, the CDR3 is TGTGCCAGTTCTACTAGATCCGCCTACGAGCAGTACTTC. Looking up the rest from reference TRBV28 and TRBJ2-7 gives the full variable domain: DVKVTQSSRYLVKRTGEKVFLECVQDMDHENMFWYRQDPGLGLRLIYFSYDVKMKEKGDIPEGYSVSREKKERFSLILESASTNQTSMYLCASSTRSAYEQYFGPGTRLTVT.